This T cell receptor beta chain was identified in a study of blood T cell repertoires in COVID-19. Profiling relied on immunoSEQ multiplex PCR, and the TCRdb table lists in-frame clones only, not all of them. The table includes roughly 39,000 clones, 85% to 90% detected once. Trimming cost V 3 bases and J 6 bases; bases outside gene matches: 8. Germline CDR1 is MNHNY and CDR2 is SVGAGI (reference sequence). The CDR3 is made up of 16 amino acids. The sample consisted of peripheral blood. The chain combines TRBV6-6 with TRBJ2-1; 10 bases are shared with TRBD2. This receptor was taken from a man in his sixties with acute or convalescent COVID-19. The CDR3: CASSYGLAGATNEQFF. The CDR3 nucleotides read TGTGCCAGCAGTTATGGGCTAGCGGGAGCAACCAATGAGCAGTTCTTC.